The 17 T cell receptor beta chains reported below all come from one sample, sequenced in a study of shared T cell receptors in the human thymus. Clones were sequenced by immunoSEQ multiplex PCR, and TCRdb holds only the in-frame ones, with some missing. The sample has roughly 710,000 clones; 80% to 90% are singletons. The same data also went into a second study, on human thymus T cells.

Input material: thymocytes. The origin of the receptors is a girl under three years old with a congenital heart defect.

The chain employs TRBV10-3 and TRBJ1-1; the D gene is possibly TRBD1 (6 bases). Deletions cut 2 bases from V and 10 bases from J, with 14 bases between. The germline gives CDR1 ENHRY, CDR2 SYGVKD. The CDR3 extends over 13 amino acids. This chain's CDR3 is CAISEVGGRRAFF. CDR3 bases: TGTGCCATCAGTGAGGTAGGGGGAAGAAGAGCTTTCTTT.

This sequence joins TRBV6-1 and TRBJ2-7; D is unresolved. V was clipped by 10 bases and J by 1 base, with 14 bases between them. The CDR3 is made up of 13 amino acids. The germline gives CDR1 MNHNS, CDR2 SASEGT. The CDR3 DNA reads TGTGCCACCAAATGTAGTTTTTCCTACGAGCAGTACTTC. It encodes CATKCSFSYEQYF.

This chain links TRBV15 with TRBJ1-5; weak D call: TRBD1 (6 bases). The CDR3 consists of 15 residues. V gave up 5 bases and J gave up 0 bases, with 11 bases separating them. From germline, CDR1 is LNHNV and CDR2 YYDKDF (reference sequence). CDR3 loop: CATSGGPYSNQPQHF. Written as DNA, the CDR3 is TGTGCCACCAGCGGGGGCCCCTATAGCAATCAGCCCCAGCATTTT.

The CDR3: CASSCIPGGATYGNQPQHF. CDR3 coding DNA: TGTGCCAGCAGCTGCATCCCAGGGGGCGCAACGTATGGCAATCAGCCCCAGCATTTT. The chain is built from TRBV5-8 and TRBJ1-5, with 8 bases identical to TRBD1. This CDR3 contains 19 residues. Trimming at V came to 3 bases and at J to 2 bases, leaving 16 bases not matched to a gene. Germline lookup yields CDR1 SGHTS and CDR2 YDEGEE.

The chain uses TRBV6-6 and TRBJ1-4, with D hard to call. The CDR3 is 14 residues long. Between the trimmed V and J ends, which lost 4 bases and 3 bases, there was a span of 9 bases. The germline CDR1 and CDR2 sequences are MNHNY and SVGAGI (reference sequence). CDR3 nucleotide sequence: TGTGCCAGCAGTTTCCTGAGAGCTAATGAAAAACTGTTTTTT. Its translation is CASSFLRANEKLFF.

V gene TRBV10-3 combines with J gene TRBJ2-7, with 8 positions matching TRBD1. Germline V gene sequence: CDR1 ENHRY, CDR2 SYGVKD. V shed 6 bases, J shed 5 bases, and the junction held 15 bases outside the gene matches. There are 16 residues in the CDR3. The CDR3 protein is CAISILNRDRPHEQYF. In nucleotides, the CDR3 is TGTGCCATCAGCATACTAAACCGGGACAGGCCACACGAGCAGTACTTC.

Here the CDR3 reads CASSLRRGGDNEQFF. The CDR3 bases are TGTGCCAGCAGCTTGCGTCGCGGGGGGGACAATGAGCAGTTCTTC. The chain recombines TRBV5-4 with TRBJ2-1, with 9 bases identical to TRBD2. The V gene's germline CDR1 is SGHNT and CDR2 YYREEE (reference sequence). The junction had 4 bases not matched to a gene; V was cut back by 1 base and J by 5 bases. This CDR3 is 15 amino acids long. The complete variable domain, with remaining parts taken from reference TRBV5-4 and TRBJ2-1, reads ETGVTQSPTHLIKTRGQQVTLRCSSQSGHNTVSWYQQALGQGPQFIFQYYREEENGRGNFPPRFSGLQFPNYSSELNVNALELDDSALYLCASSLRRGGDNEQFFGPGTRLTVL.

Comment on this clone: This specimen includes other DNA sequences encoding the same CDR3. The gene calls are TRBV20-1 and TRBJ2-5; D is undetermined. The germline V and J ends were trimmed by 6 bases and 5 bases, with 7 bases remaining between them. The CDR3 extends over 10 amino acids. Germline-derived CDR1 and CDR2 are DFQATT and SNEGSKA (reference sequence). CDR3 nucleotides: TGCAGTGCCCCGAGGGAGACCCAGTACTTC. It codes for CSAPRETQYF.

This chain joins TRBV16 and TRBJ2-7; 7 nucleotides agree with TRBD1. There are 17 residues in the CDR3. V lost 3 bases to trimming and J lost 4 bases; unmatched junction nucleotides: 15. Per germline, CDR1 KGHSY and CDR2 FQNENV. The CDR3 reads CASSQFGKQGPIYEQYF. The CDR3 bases are TGTGCCAGCAGCCAGTTCGGGAAACAGGGGCCAATTTACGAGCAGTACTTC.

The chain recombines TRBV5-1 with TRBJ2-3; 10 nucleotides align to TRBD2. CDR1 and CDR2 from the germline V gene are SGHRS and YFSETQ. Losses at the gene ends were 0 bases for V and 1 base for J; bases not matched to a gene: 11. This CDR3 has 19 residues. The CDR3 is CASSLVELAGPNCTDTQYF. CDR3 nucleotide sequence: TGCGCCAGCAGCTTGGTGGAACTAGCGGGGCCTAACTGCACAGATACGCAGTATTTT. The full variable domain, its missing parts supplied by reference TRBV5-1 and TRBJ2-3, is KAGVTQTPRYLIKTRGQQVTLSCSPISGHRSVSWYQQTPGQGLQFLFEYFSETQRNKGNFPGRFSGRQFSNSRSEMNVSTLELGDSALYLCASSLVELAGPNCTDTQYFGPGTRLTVL.

This clone was observed a single time. The J gene is TRBJ2-7, the V gene TRBV13; D not resolved. Between the trimmed V and J ends, which lost 0 bases and 3 bases, there was a span of 9 bases. Germline V gene lookup returns CDR1 PRHDT and CDR2 FYEKMQ (reference sequence). There are 14 residues in the CDR3. The DNA for the CDR3 is TGTGCCAGCAGCTTAGGGAGGTCCGGCTACGAGCAGTACTTC. It translates to CASSLGRSGYEQYF.

This rearrangement joins TRBV6-5 to TRBJ1-2, with 9 bases that match TRBD1. Germline V CDR1 and CDR2: MNHEY, SVGAGI. The CDR3 runs to 16 residues. Losses at the gene ends were 4 bases for V and 5 bases for J; bases not matched to a gene: 11. CDR3 amino acids: CASSLTGTGLGYGYTF. As DNA, the CDR3 is TGTGCCAGCAGTTTAACCGGGACAGGGTTAGGTTATGGCTACACCTTC.

The V and J genes are TRBV12-5 and TRBJ2-7; D may be TRBD1 (6 bases). V was cut by 0 bases and J by 2 bases, with 14 bases left in between. The CDR3 contains 16 residues. The germline gives CDR1 LGHNT, CDR2 FRNRAP. CDR3 coding DNA: TGTGCTAGTGGTTTGGTACGGACAGCTGCTACCTACGAGCAGTACTTC. Translated: CASGLVRTAATYEQYF.

The V gene is TRBV7-2, the J gene TRBJ1-1; D not certain. Germline assignment: CDR1 SGHTA and CDR2 FQGNSA. Between the trimmed V and J ends, which lost 2 bases and 1 base, there was a span of 8 bases. The CDR3 is 14 residues long. The chain's CDR3 is CASSLSSGNTEAFF. The CDR3 DNA reads TGTGCCAGCAGCTTAAGTAGTGGGAACACTGAAGCTTTCTTT.

The chain recombines TRBV6-1 with TRBJ1-5, with D perhaps matching TRBD1 (5 bases). The CDR3 loop spans 18 amino acids. V was cut by 3 bases and J by 6 bases, with 24 bases left in between. Germline V gives CDR1 MNHNS, CDR2 SASEGT. The CDR3 DNA is TGTGCCAGCAGTGATATACTTGCTACCGGGACTCGGGGTCAGCCCCAGCATTTT. It is translated as CASSDILATGTRGQPQHF.

The gene calls are TRBV5-4 and TRBJ1-2; 10 nucleotides align to TRBD1. Per the germline V gene, CDR1 is SGHNT and CDR2 is YYREEE (reference sequence). V lost 4 bases and J lost 7; bases outside the gene matches: 7. The CDR3 extends over 14 amino acids. The CDR3 bases are TGTGCCAGCAGCCTAGGGGACAGGGGTAGTGGCTACACCTTC. Its translation is CASSLGDRGSGYTF.

The chain employs TRBV6-4 and TRBJ1-1; D remains unclear. Trimming removed 4 bases from V and 3 bases from J, with 15 bases in between. The CDR3 covers 15 residues. The germline V gene has CDR1 MRHNA and CDR2 SNTAGT. The CDR3 protein is CASSGSKGEDTEAFF. The CDR3 DNA follows: TGTGCCAGCAGTGGGTCGAAAGGTGAGGACACTGAAGCTTTCTTT.